Below are 5 T cell receptor beta chains sequenced from a single sample in a study of blood T cell repertoires in COVID-19. Assay used: immunoSEQ multiplex PCR; TCRdb lists only in-frame clones, some missing. The sample carries roughly 300,000 clones, over 75% recorded once. The sequenced material came from peripheral blood. The receptors derive from a human donor in a cohort sampled during active COVID-19.

This clone showed up just a few times. The genes are TRBV19 and TRBJ1-1; 9 bases line up with TRBD1. Unmatched junction bases numbered 3, after V lost 3 bases and J lost 1 base. The CDR3 covers 15 residues. Looked up from germline, CDR1 is LNHDA and CDR2 is SQIVND (reference sequence). Here the CDR3 reads CASSIWGQGNTEAFF. CDR3 nucleotide sequence: TGTGCCAGTAGTATCTGGGGACAGGGGAACACTGAAGCTTTCTTT. Looking up the rest from reference TRBV19 and TRBJ1-1 gives the full variable domain: DGGITQSPKYLFRKEGQNVTLSCEQNLNHDAMYWYRQDPGQGLRLIYYSQIVNDFQKGDIAEGYSVSREKKESFPLTVTSAQKNPTAFYLCASSIWGQGNTEAFFGQGTRLTVV.

CDR3: CASTPLGATEAFF. DNA for the CDR3: TGTGCCAGTACCCCCTTGGGGGCCACTGAAGCTTTCTTT. The chain employs TRBV19 and TRBJ1-1, with D perhaps TRBD1 (6 bases). Trimming shortened V by 7 bases and J by 4 bases, and 13 bases separated the two germline ends. The CDR3 extends over 13 amino acids. The V gene's germline CDR1 is LNHDA and CDR2 SQIVND (reference sequence).

The V gene is TRBV6-5, the J gene TRBJ1-4; tentatively, D is TRBD1 (6 bases). Trimming stripped 6 bases from V and 8 bases from J, with 16 bases between. The V gene's germline CDR1 is MNHEY and CDR2 SVGAGI. CDR3 length: 14 amino acids. CDR3 DNA: TGTGCCAGCAGCTTAGGGGGATTTAGAGAAAAACTGTTTTTT. This sequence encodes CASSLGGFREKLFF.

The chain links TRBV4-2 to TRBJ2-1, with TRBD2 identical over 11 bases. Germline values: CDR1 LGHNA, CDR2 YNFKEQ. With 4 bases clipped from V and 7 bases from J, the junction kept 12 bases outside the gene matches. The CDR3 loop spans 17 amino acids. CDR3: CASSLGLAGGRGNEQFF. CDR3 DNA: TGTGCCAGCAGCCTAGGTCTAGCGGGAGGTCGGGGGAATGAGCAGTTCTTC.

The chain uses TRBV6-4 and TRBJ2-7; D unresolved. The CDR3 covers 14 residues. Germline-derived CDR1 and CDR2 are MRHNA and SNTAGT. V was cut by 7 bases and J by 0 bases, with 13 bases left in between. CDR3 amino acids: CASKESYSSYEQYF. The DNA of the CDR3 is TGTGCCAGCAAAGAAAGTTATAGCTCCTACGAGCAGTACTTC.